This entry is about one T cell receptor (beta chain). The data originate from a study of STAT5B mutations in CD4+ large granular lymphocyte leukemia. Assay used: immunoSEQ multiplex PCR; TCRdb lists only in-frame clones, some missing. This table holds approximately 36,000 clones, over 70% found once. This receptor was obtained from a human donor in good health. Sequenced sample: CD4+ T cells from blood buffy coats.

CDR3 region: CASSLGLAASTDTQYF. CDR3 DNA: TGTGCCAGCAGCTTGGGACTAGCAGCTAGCACAGATACGCAGTATTTT. The chain joins TRBV5-4 to TRBJ2-3, with TRBD2 matching 7 bases. This CDR3 is 16 amino acids long. Germline values: CDR1 SGHNT, CDR2 YYREEE (reference sequence). Trimming removed 0 bases from V and 0 bases from J; junction bases left unmatched: 4.